This T cell receptor beta chain was sequenced during a study of blood T cell repertoires in COVID-19. Study-wide context: Spain, Italy and the United States supplied samples that represented acute and convalescent COVID-19. PBMCs, B-cell-depleted T cells, or T cells provided the cDNA or gDNA that made up the material.

The CDR3 contains 12 residues. The V and J ends lost 2 bases and 4 bases respectively, with 7 bases between them. Germline V gene sequence: CDR1 SGHDT, CDR2 YYEEEE. Under the authors' procedure: Amplification with reference gene primers provided the estimates of nucleated cell counts. The protocol was immunoSEQ multiplex PCR, while the TCRdb copy is restricted to in-frame clones and leaves out a portion. The V and J calls and the clone size are those of that table, but D and trimming were determined from the DNA. The sample carries about 55,000 clones, more than 80% recorded once. The chain carries TRBV5-6 and TRBJ2-7, with a tentative D call TRBD1 (6 bases). Input material: peripheral blood. The TCR was taken from a human donor in a cohort sampled during active COVID-19. CDR3 loop: CASSLQGYEQYF. The CDR3 nucleotides read TGTGCCAGCAGCTTACAGGGTTACGAGCAGTACTTC.